The source of this T cell receptor beta chain is a study of response to subunit inactivated influenza vaccine. Overall study results and limits: That few new T cells are recruited by each seasonal influenza vaccination was the authors' suggestion.

The V gene's germline CDR1 is SGHRS and CDR2 YFSETQ. This CDR3 comprises 17 residues. The V end lost 1 base, the J end lost 1 base, and 15 bases lay between the germline ends. A single record per CDR3 protein comes from TCRdb applying MiXCR to the RT-PCR reads. The top ten hold roughly 11% of the sample, which has around 570,000 distinct CDR3 sequences, approximately 10% seen once. The sample holds many counts of this clonotype. Its target is unknown. These data were also reused for a study on T cells expressing NK-cell markers. That publication notes: The TCR beta cDNA came from 5'RACE template switching with UMIs. Sequencing of TCR beta repertoires drew on sorted CD3+CD56+NKG2C+, CD3+CD56+NKG2C- and CD3+CD56-NKG2C+ T cells. Of eight sequenced donors, seven were HCMV-seropositive and one HCMV-seronegative. Nothing established the HCMV specificity of expanded NKG2C+ T cell clones.

This sequence was found in a man aged 45 to 65 who received an inactivated influenza vaccine. The chain recombines TRBV5-1 with TRBJ2-1; D may be TRBD2 (7 bases). The sequencing here drew on PBMCs from blood, taken on the day of vaccination. CDR3 residues: CASSLNGAGASYNEQFF. DNA for the CDR3: TGCGCCAGCAGCTTGAATGGGGCGGGGGCATCCTACAATGAGCAGTTCTTC.